What follows describes a single T cell receptor beta chain. Its binding antigen is unknown. No much larger clone is present one base from it, and per-base qualities are unavailable. Receptor amplification or capture employed the immunoSEQ multiplex PCR assay. Adaptive Biotechnologies carried out TCRB amplification, library preparation, sequencing and preliminary bioinformatics at Survey level resolution. For TCRB sequencing, genomic DNA from sorted cTfh populations was amplified by multiplex PCR. The study's own analysis went as follows. Clonality was calculated in R as 1 minus normalized Shannon entropy, and the Gini index was computed with the R package ineq. To get the overlap score, the summed counts of shared sequences were divided by the total counts of all sequences in both of the compared samples. The significance of shared clonotypes was tested with Fisher's exact test, assuming a theoretical repertoire of 10^7 TCRB sequences. TCRdb re-hosts the immuneACCESS table, in-frame sequences only. Its copies lack some clones; in the studies checked, an unresolved V gene accounts for under half of them, and the cause for the rest is not known. Clonal size and the V and J genes are those of that table, whereas D and trimming came from the DNA. In all, the sample holds several thousand clones, and approximately 80% of those were seen once. The top ten constitute roughly 3.5% of the sample.

From V the trimming removes 4 bases and from J it removes 4 bases, while the gene matches leave 7 bases of the junction unaccounted for. Reading from cysteine to phenylalanine, the CDR3 counts 15 amino acids. The CDR3 DNA has 45 bases and is translated from base 1. The germline V gene gives CDR1 as SGHRS and CDR2 as YFSETQ. This specimen belongs to a study of follicular helper T cells after annual influenza vaccination (TCRdb year 2017). Notes on the research overall: Blood was collected on days 0, 7 and 28 after each seasonal influenza vaccination. Multi-year samples were available from six subjects, with four subjects covering two vaccination seasons and two subjects covering three seasons. Samples from 2013-2014 were cryopreserved, whereas samples from about 2015 were processed immediately after collection. Some subjects were followed across successive annual vaccinations spanning the 2013-2014, 2014-2015 and 2015-2016 seasons to study recall of cTfh clones. One week after vaccination, a second recruited cohort of roughly 12 subjects (Table S1) displayed a similar ICOS+CD38+ cTfh response.

Taken with the paper, the label for time point translates to: 2014-2015 season, 7 days after vaccination. Seasonal inactivated influenza vaccine (Fluvarix) was administered to adults, and sorted blood CD4 subsets were tracked by TCRB sequencing before and after vaccination. Subjects were considered eligible if community-dwelling and if influenza vaccine had not been received in the prior 6 months. Exclusions included influenza vaccine contraindications, substance abuse, HIV/AIDS, active malignancy, immunomodulatory medication and active illness such as respiratory infection. At each time point, about 35 to 110 mL of blood was collected. Non-naive CD4+CXCR5+PD-1+ cells were defined as circulating Tfh and were sorted into ICOS+CD38+ and ICOS-CD38- fractions. Ficoll-Paque PLUS or SepMate separation was used to isolate PBMC. Before DNA was extracted, the cell subsets were sorted from PBMC using a BD FACS Aria.

What the work shows at the level of the full study, not this receptor alone: ICOS+CD38+ cTfh clonality correlated with the frequency of that population, and its change correlated with the change in circulating plasmablast frequency. Day 7 ICOS+CD38+ clones were most often found later in ICOS-CD38- cTfh, suggesting that subset may serve as a memory reservoir. With successive annual vaccinations, a recurrent oligoclonal ICOS+CD38+ cTfh response was recalled, and this response contained tetramer and AIM influenza-specific clonotypes. Productive TCRB sequences were recovered from only roughly 10-22% of analyzed cells, so rare clonotypes could not be sampled.

The sequence is built from TRBV5-1 and TRBJ2-7; the junction holds 11 bases that match TRBD1. The specimen comprised CXCR5+ CD38- circulating T follicular helper cells from blood, sampled 7 days after influenza vaccination. In light of the paper, this sample's cell subset or site label describes: circulating Tfh, non-naive CD4+CXCR5+PD-1+ (ICOS+CD38+ or ICOS-CD38-). The sequence derives from an adult who received the influenza vaccine. The DNA is as follows: TGCGCCAGCAGCGCCAGGGGGACAGGGGGGTACGAGCAGTACTTC. Translated, it reads CASSARGTGGYEQYF.